This TCR beta chain was captured by sequencing in a study of identical twins. Notes on the study in general: Models predicted too little out-of-frame TCR alpha sharing in monozygotic twins. Invariant MAIT and iNKT cells are populations that could partly confound zero-insertion analyses.

This clonotype has at least ten counts. What it recognizes is unknown. TCRdb ran MiXCR on the 5' RACE reads and lists one entry per CDR3 protein. The sample contains fewer than 800,000 distinct CDR3 sequences, 7.1% of which appear only once. The germline V gene encodes CDR1 SEHNR and CDR2 FQNEAQ (reference sequence). The CDR3 is 13 amino acids. The V end was cut by 5 bases, the J end by 6 bases, with 8 bases between. Separately, the same data were catalogued under a study of yellow fever vaccine responses in identical twins. Turning to that study: Reported findings indicate that twins' vaccine T cell responses seemed partially convergent, partially personalized.

The chain recombines TRBV7-9 with TRBJ1-6; D is uncertain. The TCR was taken from a woman between 18 and 30 years old in good health. The material sequenced was PBMCs. In DNA, the CDR3 is TGTGCCAGCAGCCTCGACGCTAATTCACCCCTCCACTTT. Translated: CASSLDANSPLHF.